This T cell receptor beta chain was recovered during a study of CD8 T cells in ankylosing spondylitis. Study conclusions and caveats: Reports say disease-linked clones showed up significantly more in matched ankylosing spondylitis synovial fluid.

This clonotype occurred many times. Its specificity is not known. The authors made TCR beta libraries by quantitative 5'-RACE with molecular barcodes. One entry per CDR3 protein results from TCRdb running MiXCR on the 5' RACE reads. Seen here are around 300,000 distinct CDR3 sequences, approximately 10% observed once, and the top ten hold roughly 9%. The sample was blood, either unsorted or a sorted T cell fraction (not recorded which). The sequence was collected from a female donor with ankylosing spondylitis or in good health (not recorded which).

This CDR3 reads CSAREYGRAGNQPQHF. As DNA, the CDR3 is TGCAGTGCTAGAGAGTATGGGAGGGCAGGCAATCAGCCCCAGCATTTT. The V call is TRBV20-1, the J call TRBJ1-5; no firm D call. Per the germline V gene, CDR1 is DFQATT and CDR2 is SNEGSKA (reference sequence). V gave up 0 bases and J gave up 2 bases, with 14 bases separating them. The CDR3 runs 16 residues.